Presented here are 30 T cell receptor beta chains from one specimen sequenced in a study of CD8 T cells in ankylosing spondylitis. A single record per CDR3 protein comes from TCRdb applying MiXCR to the 5' RACE reads. The sample includes around 250,000 distinct CDR3 sequences, about 18% seen only once; the top ten take around 33%. Sequenced material: blood, either unsorted or a sorted T cell fraction (not recorded which). Receptor source: a male donor with ankylosing spondylitis or in good health (not recorded which).

This chain joins TRBV20-1 and TRBJ1-5; no firm D call. Trimming took off 3 bases at V and 0 bases at J, with 6 bases between the two ends. Germline CDR1 DFQATT, CDR2 SNEGSKA (reference sequence). The CDR3 runs to 13 residues. CDR3 nucleotides: TGCAGTGCTAGTGGAAATAGCAATCAGCCCCAGCATTTT. It specifies CSASGNSNQPQHF.

V and J are TRBV6-1 and TRBJ2-1; D gene uncertain. Trimming pared 8 bases from V and 4 bases from J, leaving 12 bases between. The CDR3 length is 13 residues. Germline V gives CDR1 MNHNS, CDR2 SASEGT. The CDR3 spells CASRSGSYNEQFF. The DNA for the CDR3 is TGTGCCAGCCGGTCGGGCAGTTACAATGAGCAGTTCTTC.

This clonotype was counted many times. The rearrangement links TRBV2 to TRBJ1-1; no reliable D call. The CDR3 consists of 13 residues. Germline V gene data show CDR1 as SNHLY and CDR2 as FYNNEI. V was trimmed by 8 bases and J by 6 bases, leaving 16 bases between them. Here the CDR3 DNA reads TGTGCCAGCCAAGAAGATATGGGCTCTGAAGCTTTCTTT. Its translation: CASQEDMGSEAFF. The full variable domain, its missing parts supplied by reference TRBV2 and TRBJ1-1, is EPEVTQTPSHQVTQMGQEVILRCVPISNHLYFYWYRQILGQKVEFLVSFYNNEISEKSEIFDDQFSVERPDGSNFTLKIRSTKLEDSAMYFCASQEDMGSEAFFGQGTRLTVV.

This clonotype has just a few counts. The chain couples TRBV4-3 to TRBJ2-7, with D perhaps TRBD1 (7 bases). The germline gives CDR1 LGHNA, CDR2 YSLEER. V was shortened by 0 bases and J by 4 bases, with 19 bases between the two germline ends. The CDR3 runs 17 residues. CDR3 sequence: CASSQDRRAGGLYEQYF. The CDR3 DNA reads as TGCGCCAGCAGCCAAGATCGGAGGGCAGGGGGTTTGTACGAGCAGTACTTC.

This clonotype appeared a few times. CDR3 in amino acids: CASSDQGRNEQFF. The CDR3 DNA follows: TGTGCCAGCAGTGATCAGGGTAGGAATGAGCAGTTCTTC. The V and J genes are TRBV2 and TRBJ2-1; tentatively, D is TRBD1 (5 bases). V lost 3 bases to trimming and J lost 7 bases, with 10 bases between them. The CDR3 sequence is 13 residues long. Germline CDR1 is SNHLY and CDR2 is FYNNEI.

V and J are TRBV6-4 and TRBJ2-3; D may match TRBD1 or TRBD2 (5 bases each). Per the germline V gene, CDR1 is MRHNA and CDR2 is SNTAGT. Between the trimmed V and J ends, which lost 4 bases and 1 base, there was a span of 12 bases. The CDR3 length is 15 residues. CDR3 nucleotides: TGTGCCAGCAGTGCAAGGGGAGAGGGCACAGATACGCAGTATTTT. Its translation is CASSARGEGTDTQYF.

A few counts support this clonotype. The chain carries TRBV6-5 and TRBJ2-7, with 9 bases lining up with TRBD1. The CDR3 loop spans 15 amino acids. Germline CDR1 and CDR2: MNHEY and SVGAGI. Trimming cost V 4 bases and J 0 bases; bases outside gene matches: 4. This CDR3 is CASSLQGASSYEQYF. CDR3 sequence (DNA): TGTGCCAGCAGTTTACAGGGGGCAAGCTCCTACGAGCAGTACTTC.

The rearrangement joins TRBV5-1 to TRBJ2-3; TRBD2 aligns across 12 bases. This CDR3 comprises 20 residues. V lost 0 bases to trimming and J lost 3 bases; unmatched junction nucleotides: 14. Germline CDR1 SGHRS, CDR2 YFSETQ. DNA of the CDR3: TGCGCCAGCAGCTTGGCCCGTATTCTAGCGGGAGGGGGAATAACAGATACGCAGTATTTT. This encodes CASSLARILAGGGITDTQYF.

This clonotype was seen repeatedly, ten times or more. The V and J genes are TRBV29-1 and TRBJ2-1; D ambiguous. This CDR3 spans 15 amino acids. V was shortened by 3 bases and J by 0 bases, with 12 bases between the two germline ends. The germline gives CDR1 SQVTM, CDR2 ANQGSEA. CDR3 protein: CSVEGSLFSYNEQFF. The CDR3 nucleotides are TGCAGCGTTGAGGGAAGTCTTTTCTCCTACAATGAGCAGTTCTTC.

This clonotype was counted ten times or more. The chain is built from TRBV7-8 and TRBJ1-3; TRBD1 is a possible D gene (6 bases). V lost 1 base to trimming and J lost 0 bases, with 7 bases between them. Germline V gene data show CDR1 as SGHVS and CDR2 as FQNEAQ. This CDR3 contains 15 residues. The CDR3, as DNA: TGTGCCAGCAGCTTAGGGACAGCCTCTGGAAACACCATATATTTT. As protein: CASSLGTASGNTIYF.

The V and J genes are TRBV12-3 or TRBV12-4 and TRBJ2-5; TRBD1 might be the D (7 bases). This CDR3 region has 14 residues. Trimming shortened V by 3 bases and J by 5 bases, and 13 bases separated the two germline ends. CDR3 bases: TGTGCCAGCAGTTTCCAGGGGGGTTCGGAGACCCAGTACTTC. The encoded protein is CASSFQGGSETQYF.

A remark on this clonotype: A read error is likely, as this CDR3 ends without the conserved phenylalanine or tryptophan. J is TRBJ2-5 and V is TRBV4-1, with TRBD2 matching over 10 bases. Germline V lookup: CDR1 MGHRA, CDR2 YSYEKL. The CDR3 has 18 residues. Trimming removed 1 base from V and 4 bases from J; junction bases left unmatched: 12. The CDR3 protein is CASSQVALAGVSGETQYL. The CDR3, as DNA: TGCGCCAGCAGCCAAGTAGCTCTAGCGGGAGTGTCGGGAGAGACCCAGTACCTC.

This chain uses TRBV6-5 with TRBJ2-2; no definite D call. The V end lost 2 bases, the J end lost 4 bases, and 8 bases lay between the germline ends. CDR1 is MNHEY and CDR2 is SVGAGI in the germline V gene. CDR3 length equals 14 residues. CDR3 nucleotides: TGTGCCAGCAGTTACGCACAGCTCACCGGGGAGCTGTTTTTT. It yields the protein CASSYAQLTGELFF.

The sample holds a few counts of this clonotype. The J gene is TRBJ2-5, the V gene TRBV5-5; tentatively, D is TRBD1 or TRBD2 (5 bases each). V was trimmed by 0 bases and J by 2 bases, leaving 11 bases between them. The CDR3 contains 15 residues. Germline V lookup: CDR1 SGHKS, CDR2 YYEKEE (reference sequence). This CDR3 reads CASSLGGGMQETQYF. The CDR3, as DNA: TGTGCCAGCAGCTTGGGTGGGGGAATGCAAGAGACCCAGTACTTC.

The V call is TRBV29-1, the J call TRBJ2-7; 12 nucleotides align to TRBD2. V lost 2 bases, J lost 2 bases, and 1 base stayed unmatched. Germline V gene lookup returns CDR1 SQVTM and CDR2 ANQGSEA. The CDR3 contains 14 residues. In nucleotides, the CDR3 is TGCAGCGTTGAACTAGCGGGAGGGACCTACGAGCAGTACTTC. Translated, it gives CSVELAGGTYEQYF.

This clonotype has just a few counts. The genes are TRBV6-2 or TRBV6-3 and TRBJ2-7; D is ambiguous. Germline loops: CDR1 MNHEY, CDR2 SVGEGT. This CDR3 contains 13 residues. Deletions cut 5 bases from V and 2 bases from J, with 10 bases between. The CDR3 sequence is CASSPTRTYEQYF. CDR3 bases: TGTGCCAGCAGTCCAACCAGGACCTACGAGCAGTACTTC.

This clonotype was detected only a few times. The chain links TRBV6-5 to TRBJ2-1; D gene ambiguous. Germline lookup yields CDR1 MNHEY and CDR2 SVGAGI. V was trimmed by 0 bases and J by 9 bases, leaving 9 bases between them. The CDR3 totals 13 residues. Written as DNA, the CDR3 is TGTGCCAGCAGTTACTCGTTCGGGCTTGAGCAGTTCTTC. Translated, it gives CASSYSFGLEQFF.

The chain recombines TRBV9 with TRBJ2-3, with no clear D. The CDR3 has 13 residues. Germline CDR1 is SGDLS and CDR2 is YYNGEE. Trimming took off 3 bases at V and 5 bases at J, with 10 bases between the two ends. The CDR3 DNA reads TGTGCCAGCAGCGCCAACCTGGGAGATACGCAGTATTTT. Protein: CASSANLGDTQYF.

The rearrangement uses TRBV10-1 and TRBJ2-7; D remains unclear. The V end lost 9 bases, the J end lost 3 bases, and 15 bases lay between the germline ends. Germline V gene lookup returns CDR1 WNHNN and CDR2 SYGVQD (reference sequence). The CDR3 extends over 13 amino acids. The CDR3 DNA reads as TGCGCCAGTCCGAGGTTAAGAGGCTACGAGCAGTACTTC. This gives the protein CASPRLRGYEQYF.

A single count supports this clonotype. The J gene is TRBJ1-3, the V gene TRBV29-1, with D tentatively TRBD1 (6 bases). V lost 6 bases to trimming and J lost 3 bases, with 12 bases between them. Germline lookup yields CDR1 SQVTM and CDR2 ANQGSEA. The CDR3 is 13 residues long. The CDR3 DNA is TGCAGCGTCACCCCAGGGGTTGGAAACACCATATATTTT. It translates to CSVTPGVGNTIYF.

DNA for the CDR3: TGCGCCAGCAGCCAATTGACAGTTCCCTACGAGCAGTACTTC. Its translation: CASSQLTVPYEQYF. The chain has TRBV4-1 and TRBJ2-7, with D tentatively TRBD1 (5 bases). The CDR3 has 14 residues. Germline assignment: CDR1 MGHRA and CDR2 YSYEKL. V was pared by 2 bases and J by 2 bases, with 10 bases between.

The V gene is TRBV11-1, the J gene TRBJ2-7; the match to TRBD1 covers 7 bases. Trimming at V came to 4 bases and at J to 2 bases, leaving 2 bases not matched to a gene. Germline values: CDR1 SGHAT, CDR2 FQDESV (reference sequence). This CDR3 has 13 amino acids. CDR3 protein: CASSWTGTYEQYF. CDR3 in DNA: TGTGCCAGCAGCTGGACAGGTACCTACGAGCAGTACTTC.

This clonotype was found a few times. This chain links TRBV20-1 with TRBJ2-1; no definite D call. V was clipped by 4 bases and J by 6 bases, with 10 bases between them. Germline CDR1 is DFQATT and CDR2 is SNEGSKA (reference sequence). The CDR3 contains 12 residues. The CDR3 protein is CSAISGPNEQFF. The CDR3 DNA follows: TGCAGTGCTATTTCAGGACCCAATGAGCAGTTCTTC.

The rearrangement joins TRBV20-1 to TRBJ2-7, with D perhaps matching TRBD1 (5 bases). CDR3 length equals 15 residues. Looked up from germline, CDR1 is DFQATT and CDR2 is SNEGSKA (reference sequence). Trimming removed 4 bases at V and 5 bases at J, with 21 bases between. The CDR3 here is CSATSQGAPTHEQYF. CDR3 nucleotide sequence: TGCAGTGCTACGTCCCAGGGCGCACCCACCCACGAGCAGTACTTC.

This chain joins TRBV11-2 and TRBJ2-1; TRBD2 aligns across 10 bases. CDR3 length equals 19 residues. The J segment lost 2 bases and the V segment lost 0 bases, leaving 10 bases of the junction unmatched. From germline, CDR1 is SGHAT and CDR2 FQNNGV. The CDR3 DNA reads TGTGCCAGCAGCTTAGATCTCGGGACTAGCGCCTACCCCTACAATGAGCAGTTCTTC. The encoded protein is CASSLDLGTSAYPYNEQFF.

The chain recombines TRBV6-2 or TRBV6-3 with TRBJ2-7; 9 bases match TRBD2. Trimming removed 4 bases from V and 3 bases from J; junction bases left unmatched: 4. The germline V gene encodes CDR1 MNHEY and CDR2 SVGEGT. The CDR3 has 14 amino acids. CDR3 sequence reads: CASSFSGGLYEQYF. The DNA of the CDR3 is TGTGCCAGCAGTTTTAGCGGGGGCCTCTACGAGCAGTACTTC.

To note about this clonotype: It is unclear where the CDR3 begins or ends on the DNA, so no DNA is shown, and the CDR3 is as TCRdb lists it. This chain links TRBV7-9 with TRBJ2-5; the table calls TRBD1, which could not be checked here. Per germline, CDR1 SEHNR and CDR2 FQNEAQ (reference sequence). The CDR3 contains 15 residues when both ends are counted. CDR3 sequence: CASSSSGRGEETQYF.

Only a few counts were recorded for this clonotype. The rearrangement uses TRBV20-1 and TRBJ2-3; 7 bases fit TRBD2. Losses at the gene ends were 5 bases for V and 1 base for J; bases not matched to a gene: 6. The CDR3 covers 14 residues. From germline, CDR1 is DFQATT and CDR2 SNEGSKA (reference sequence). CDR3 bases: TGCAGTGCTCGGACTAGTTTGGGCACAGATACGCAGTATTTT. Protein: CSARTSLGTDTQYF.

This clonotype was counted many times. This chain uses TRBV13 with TRBJ2-3; 7 bases match TRBD2. The V segment lost 2 bases and the J segment 2 bases; nucleotides outside the gene matches: 7. The CDR3 has 16 amino acids. Germline V gene sequence: CDR1 PRHDT, CDR2 FYEKMQ (reference sequence). The CDR3 sequence is CASSLFASGNTDTQYF. The DNA of the CDR3 is TGTGCCAGCAGCTTATTCGCTAGCGGAAACACAGATACGCAGTATTTT. Variable domain in full (rest from reference TRBV13 and TRBJ2-3): AAGVIQSPRHLIKEKRETATLKCYPIPRHDTVYWYQQGPGQDPQFLISFYEKMQSDKGSIPDRFSAQQFSDYHSELNMSSLELGDSALYFCASSLFASGNTDTQYFGPGTRLTVL.

The sample holds a few counts of this clonotype. The chain couples TRBV6-5 to TRBJ1-2; 7 bases are shared with TRBD1. CDR3 length: 15 amino acids. Germline CDR1 is MNHEY and CDR2 is SVGAGI. V lost 1 base and J lost 7; bases outside the gene matches: 9. The DNA for the CDR3 is TGTGCCAGCAGTTACTACCTAGGGGGCTCTGGTGGCTACACCTTC. Amino acids: CASSYYLGGSGGYTF.